The rows below give T cell receptor beta chains drawn from one sample of a study of T cells after yellow fever vaccination. MiXCR, applied by TCRdb to the 5' RACE reads, yields one record per CDR3 protein. Of 350,000 to 550,000 distinct CDR3 sequences in the sample, around 19% were seen once. The sequenced sample was PBMCs, obtained before the yellow fever booster vaccination. Receptors were obtained from a young man who received the YFV17D yellow fever vaccine. CDR3s include the opening cysteine and the closing phenylalanine or tryptophan.

V gene: TRBV27; J gene: TRBJ2-5; CDR3 protein: CASSLQAGPQRAQYF
V gene: TRBV6-8; J gene: TRBJ1-1; CDR3 protein: CASSPFPGNTEAFF
V gene: TRBV5-5; J gene: TRBJ2-3; CDR3 protein: CASSLDGGIADTQYF
V gene: TRBV20-1; J gene: TRBJ1-6; CDR3 protein: CSARGGSPLHF
V gene: TRBV20-1; J gene: TRBJ2-3; CDR3 protein: CSAFGLAPDTQYF
V gene: TRBV6-2/TRBV6-3; J gene: TRBJ2-3; CDR3 protein: CASSYTRDTQYF
V gene: TRBV5-1; J gene: TRBJ2-2; CDR3 protein: CASSLAGGGMAGELFF
V gene: TRBV7-9; J gene: TRBJ2-1; CDR3 protein: CASSPRAGKGEQF
V gene: TRBV4-1; J gene: TRBJ2-3; CDR3 protein: CASSQAAGEGTDTQYF
V gene: TRBV6-2/TRBV6-3; J gene: TRBJ2-1; CDR3 protein: CASRTIGNEQFF
V gene: TRBV5-6; J gene: TRBJ2-5; CDR3 protein: CASSLSGHGTQYF
V gene: TRBV12-3/TRBV12-4; J gene: TRBJ1-1; CDR3 protein: CASSPTEGATGTEAFF
V gene: TRBV29-1; J gene: TRBJ1-1; CDR3 protein: CSVAPIPGQGPTGAFF
V gene: TRBV12-3/TRBV12-4; J gene: TRBJ1-3; CDR3 protein: CASSPDRASLRNTIYF
V gene: TRBV4-3; J gene: TRBJ2-7; CDR3 protein: CASSQDLQGREQYF
V gene: TRBV7-6; J gene: TRBJ1-5; CDR3 protein: CASSLRDRHQPQHF
V gene: TRBV29-1; J gene: TRBJ1-1; CDR3 protein: CSVLSVRGSTEAFF
V gene: TRBV20-1; J gene: TRBJ1-5; CDR3 protein: CSAREGQSNQPQHF
V gene: TRBV28; J gene: TRBJ1-4; CDR3 protein: CASSAQGAWEKLFF
V gene: TRBV11-2; J gene: TRBJ2-1; CDR3 protein: CASSAGTMQFF
V gene: TRBV10-2; J gene: TRBJ1-2; CDR3 protein: CASSDHREPSGYTF
V gene: TRBV7-3; J gene: TRBJ2-3; CDR3 protein: CASSLRGPGDTQYF